Listed here is a single T cell receptor (beta chain). This entry comes from a study of blood T cell repertoires in COVID-19. TCRdb's table, derived via immunoSEQ multiplex PCR, lists solely in-frame clones and lacks some. The sample has under 200,000 clones; approximately 81% are singletons. J was trimmed by 3 bases and V by 4 bases; bases with no gene match: 9. Germline assignment: CDR1 SGHVS and CDR2 FQNEAQ. This CDR3 is 16 amino acids long. The TCR sequence derives from a woman in her forties with acute COVID-19. The chain employs TRBV7-8 and TRBJ1-1, with TRBD1 identical over 9 bases. Sequencing used PBMCs or T cells enriched from blood (not recorded which). Written as DNA, the CDR3 is TGTGCCAGCAGCTCAACAGGAGGGACAGGGTACACTGAAGCTTTCTTT. Translated: CASSSTGGTGYTEAFF. Together with reference TRBV7-8 and TRBJ1-1, the CDR3 gives the full variable domain: GAGVSQSPRYKVAKRGQDVALRCDPISGHVSLFWYQQALGQGPEFLTYFQNEAQLDKSGLPSDRFFAERPEGSVSTLKIQRTQQEDSAVYLCASSSTGGTGYTEAFFGQGTRLTVV.